A single T cell receptor (beta chain) is shown here with its context. Antigen specificity is unknown. CDR3 length: 13 amino acids. Trimming took off 6 bases at V and 0 bases at J, with 11 bases between the two ends. Germline V lookup: CDR1 SQVTM, CDR2 ANQGSEA. This sample was taken from a study of post-analysis software for immune sequencing data. Study-wide results and limits: Roughly five TRBV segments appeared more often in patients than in controls, and TRBV5-6, TRBV5-1 and TRBV20-1 were among these.

Unique molecular identifiers were built into the TCR beta cDNA libraries. Via MiXCR, TCRdb re-called the PCR reads, giving one row per CDR3 protein. The sample records under 900,000 distinct CDR3 sequences, around 50% being singletons. This receptor was obtained from a girl between 10 and 17 years old with multiple sclerosis. Sequenced: blood. The chain recombines TRBV29-1 with TRBJ2-5; D gene uncertain. CDR3 in DNA: TGCAGCGTAAAGGACCCGTACCAAGAGACCCAGTACTTC. Translation gives CSVKDPYQETQYF.